This TCR beta chain was profiled in a study of metastatic and nonmetastatic thyroid tumors. TCRdb re-clonotyped the PCR reads through MiXCR. Here the sample spans around 15,000 clones, 20% to 25% being singletons. Each patient went into thyroid surgery without having received any treatment. In this sample, this clone is medium-sized. This CDR3 comprises 12 residues. V was pared by 2 bases and J by 2 bases, with 3 bases between. Germline CDR1 and CDR2: MDHEN and SYDVKM. The chain recombines TRBV28 with TRBJ1-2; no reliable D call. The sequencing sample was made of tumor tissue. This TCR came from a male donor with papillary thyroid cancer or a benign thyroid nodule (not recorded which). Some clones in this sample may be carry-over from other donors' samples. This chain's CDR3 is CASSLGNYGYTF. For the CDR3, the DNA is TGTGCCAGCAGTTTAGGGAACTATGGCTACACCTTC.